This T cell receptor beta chain was captured by sequencing in a study of blood T cell repertoires in COVID-19. Study overall: Italy, Spain and the United States were the sources of the convalescent and acute COVID-19 samples.

V dropped 8 bases and J dropped 6; count of bases not matched to a gene: 7. The CDR3 covers 14 residues. Germline CDR1 LNHDA, CDR2 SQIVND (reference sequence). Authors' processing steps: Scientists estimated how many nucleated cells there were by amplifying reference gene primers. Data came from immunoSEQ multiplex PCR; TCRdb stores just in-frame clones and leaves some out. That table furnishes V, J and clone size, whereas the DNA furnished D and trimming. The sample has about 180,000 clones; roughly 86% are singletons. Material: peripheral blood. The gene calls are TRBV19 and TRBJ2-1, with 10 bases that match TRBD2. This clonotype was sampled from a woman under 40 with active or convalescent COVID-19. The CDR3 sequence: CASQTRTSGNEQFF. The DNA for the CDR3 is TGTGCCAGTCAAACAAGGACTAGCGGCAATGAGCAGTTCTTC.